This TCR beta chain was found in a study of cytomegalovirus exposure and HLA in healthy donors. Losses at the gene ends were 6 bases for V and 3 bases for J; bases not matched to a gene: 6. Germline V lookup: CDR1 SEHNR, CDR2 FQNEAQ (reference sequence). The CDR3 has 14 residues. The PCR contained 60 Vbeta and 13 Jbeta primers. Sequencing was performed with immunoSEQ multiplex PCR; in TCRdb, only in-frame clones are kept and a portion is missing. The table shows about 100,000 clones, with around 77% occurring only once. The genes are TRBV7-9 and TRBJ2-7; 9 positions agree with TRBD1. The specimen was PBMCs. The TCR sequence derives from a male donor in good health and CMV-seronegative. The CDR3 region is CASSRQGVGYEQYF. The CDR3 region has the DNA TGTGCCAGCAGTCGACAGGGGGTGGGCTACGAGCAGTACTTC.